This TCR beta chain came from a study of Graves' ophthalmopathy and Graves' hyperthyroidism. Study results and limitations: It was with around 70% sensitivity and about 72% specificity that the model predicted ophthalmopathy progression.

This clonotype was picked up many times. No antigen is known for it. TCR beta CDR3 amplification used RNA transcripts. Second-round multiplex PCR came after a first-round RT-PCR that employed HTBI primers. A single record per CDR3 protein comes from TCRdb applying MiXCR to the multiplex PCR reads. The sample lists 400,000 or so distinct CDR3 sequences; approximately 15% were seen once. Reliance was placed on clinical symptoms, serum thyroxine, TRAb, thyroid ultrasound and orbital computed tomography for diagnosis. CDR3 length equals 16 residues. Trimming at V came to 3 bases and at J to 6 bases, leaving 13 bases not matched to a gene.

The chain links TRBV12-3 or TRBV12-4 to TRBJ2-7; 8 bases match TRBD1. The origin of this receptor is a woman aged 18 to 35 with stable Graves' hyperthyroidism. Source material: peripheral blood. CDR3 loop: CASSFPPPRTGTEQYF. In nucleotides, the CDR3 is TGTGCCAGCAGTTTTCCTCCCCCCCGGACAGGGACCGAGCAGTACTTC.